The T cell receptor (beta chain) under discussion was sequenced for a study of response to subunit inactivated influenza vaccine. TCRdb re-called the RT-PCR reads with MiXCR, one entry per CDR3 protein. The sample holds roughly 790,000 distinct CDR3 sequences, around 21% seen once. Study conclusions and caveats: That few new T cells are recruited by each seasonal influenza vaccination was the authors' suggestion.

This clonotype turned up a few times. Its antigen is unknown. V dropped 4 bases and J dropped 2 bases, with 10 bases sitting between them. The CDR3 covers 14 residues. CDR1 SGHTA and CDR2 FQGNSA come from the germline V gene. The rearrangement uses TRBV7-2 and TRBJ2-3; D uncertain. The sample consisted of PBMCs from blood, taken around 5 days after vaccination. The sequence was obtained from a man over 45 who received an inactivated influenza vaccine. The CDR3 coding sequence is TGTGCCAGCAGCTCCAGGAAGACCACAGATACGCAGTATTTT. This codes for CASSSRKTTDTQYF.